The entry below gives a single T cell receptor (beta chain) sequence along with its context. The data originate from a study of blood T cell repertoires in COVID-19. Study at large: The study drew acute and convalescent COVID-19 samples from the United States, Italy and Spain. PBMCs, B-cell-depleted T cells, or T cells were the source of the cDNA or gDNA that made up the material.

Assay used: immunoSEQ multiplex PCR; TCRdb lists only in-frame clones, some missing. The profile shows about 90,000 clones, roughly four fifths of them singletons. Trimming pared 6 bases from V and 7 bases from J, leaving 12 bases between. Germline V gene sequence: CDR1 SQVTM, CDR2 ANQGSEA. This CDR3 is built from 11 residues. The V and J genes are TRBV29-1 and TRBJ1-1, with a possible D match to TRBD1 (5 bases). This receptor was identified in a human donor in a cohort sampled during active COVID-19. The sequenced material came from peripheral blood. The CDR3 protein is CSVGGSGEAFF. The CDR3 DNA sequence: TGCAGCGTGGGGGGGTCGGGTGAAGCTTTCTTT.